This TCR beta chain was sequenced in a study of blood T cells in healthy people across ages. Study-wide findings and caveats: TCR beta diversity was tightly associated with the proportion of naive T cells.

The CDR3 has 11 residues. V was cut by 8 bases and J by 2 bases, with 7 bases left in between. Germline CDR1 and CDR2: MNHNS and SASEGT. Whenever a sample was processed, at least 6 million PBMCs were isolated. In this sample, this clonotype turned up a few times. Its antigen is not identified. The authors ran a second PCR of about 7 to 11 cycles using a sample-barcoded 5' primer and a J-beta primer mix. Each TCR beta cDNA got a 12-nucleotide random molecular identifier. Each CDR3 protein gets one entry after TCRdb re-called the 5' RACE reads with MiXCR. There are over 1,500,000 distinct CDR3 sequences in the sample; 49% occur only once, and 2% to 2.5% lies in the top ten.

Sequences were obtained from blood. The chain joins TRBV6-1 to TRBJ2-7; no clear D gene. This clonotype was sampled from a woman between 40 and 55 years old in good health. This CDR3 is CASESAYEQYF. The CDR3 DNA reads TGTGCCAGCGAGTCTGCCTACGAGCAGTACTTC.